The 31 T cell receptor beta chains in this list originate from one sample, sequenced in a study of blood T cell repertoires in COVID-19. Measured with immunoSEQ multiplex PCR; TCRdb has only the in-frame clones, and not every one. The repertoire holds under 300,000 clones, with around 82% as singletons. Sequenced input: peripheral blood. The receptors come from a man older than 75 with acute or convalescent COVID-19.

J is TRBJ2-5 and V is TRBV7-2, with 8 bases aligning to TRBD2. V lost 4 bases, J lost 2 bases, and 3 bases stayed unmatched. The CDR3 is 14 amino acids. Looked up from germline, CDR1 is SGHTA and CDR2 is FQGNSA. CDR3: CASSSTSVQETQYF. The CDR3 nucleotides read TGTGCCAGCAGCTCGACTAGCGTTCAAGAGACCCAGTACTTC.

The rearrangement links TRBV19 to TRBJ2-4; 7 bases are a match to TRBD2. Germline CDR1 is LNHDA and CDR2 is SQIVND (reference sequence). The CDR3 sequence is 17 residues long. The ends lost 2 bases at V and 1 base at J; junction bases unmatched: 8. For the CDR3, the DNA is TGTGCCAGTAGTATAAGCGGGGCAGGAGGGGCCAAAAACATTCAGTACTTC. Translation gives CASSISGAGGAKNIQYF.

V and J are TRBV7-2 and TRBJ2-3; maybe TRBD2 (7 bases). From germline, CDR1 is SGHTA and CDR2 FQGNSA. The CDR3 has 14 residues. The V end was cut by 2 bases, the J end by 4 bases, with 10 bases between. The CDR3 DNA reads as TGTGCCAGCAGCTTAACGGGGGGCGCAGATACGCAGTATTTT. Its protein is CASSLTGGADTQYF.

This chain joins TRBV5-6 and TRBJ1-5; 7 positions match TRBD1. Germline CDR1 reads SGHDT; CDR2 reads YYEEEE. Trimming removed 4 bases from V and 4 bases from J; junction bases left unmatched: 5. The CDR3 has 14 residues. The CDR3 loop is CASSHGTVNQPQHF. The CDR3 region has the DNA TGTGCCAGCAGCCACGGGACAGTAAATCAGCCCCAGCATTTT. The complete variable domain, with remaining parts taken from reference TRBV5-6 and TRBJ1-5, reads DAGVTQSPTHLIKTRGQQVTLRCSPKSGHDTVSWYQQALGQGPQFIFQYYEEEERQRGNFPDRFSGHQFPNYSSELNVNALLLGDSALYLCASSHGTVNQPQHFGDGTRLSIL.

This rearrangement joins TRBV28 to TRBJ2-7; D unresolved. The CDR3 consists of 14 residues. Germline CDR1 is MDHEN and CDR2 is SYDVKM. The ends were cut back, 6 bases at V and 6 bases at J, with 18 bases in the middle. The CDR3 here is CASSRPTVPGEQYF. The CDR3 bases are TGTGCCAGCAGCCGGCCCACAGTTCCCGGCGAGCAGTACTTC.

V gene TRBV27 combines with J gene TRBJ1-1; no reliable D call. CDR1 is MNHEY, CDR2 SMNVEV, per germline (reference sequence). The germline V and J ends were trimmed by 0 bases and 0 bases, with 11 bases remaining between them. This CDR3 comprises 16 residues. The CDR3: CASSLSAPRLNTEAFF. CDR3 DNA: TGTGCCAGCAGTTTATCGGCCCCCAGATTGAACACTGAAGCTTTCTTT.

This clone turned up a few times. The rearrangement joins TRBV10-1 to TRBJ1-1; D gene ambiguous. Per germline, CDR1 WNHNN and CDR2 SYGVQD (reference sequence). The CDR3 is made up of 17 amino acids. Between the trimmed V and J ends, which lost 2 bases and 1 base, there was a span of 17 bases. The chain's CDR3 is CASSELRATTRNTEAFF. CDR3 DNA: TGCGCCAGCAGTGAGCTTCGGGCCACGACTAGGAACACTGAAGCTTTCTTT.

The V and J genes are TRBV7-2 and TRBJ2-7; 16 nucleotides agree with TRBD2. The CDR3 is made up of 17 amino acids. V gave up 3 bases and J gave up 4 bases; unmatched junction bases: 6. The germline V gene has CDR1 SGHTA and CDR2 FQGNSA. The CDR3 protein is CASSLGLAGGSGYEQYF. The CDR3 nucleotides are TGTGCCAGCAGCTTGGGACTAGCGGGGGGGAGTGGTTACGAGCAGTACTTC.

The V call is TRBV28, the J call TRBJ2-7; maybe TRBD1 (5 bases). CDR3 length: 12 amino acids. Trimming left V 2 bases short and J 6 bases short, with 8 bases between. Per germline, CDR1 MDHEN and CDR2 SYDVKM. CDR3 DNA sequence: TGTGCCAGCAGTTTACAGGGAATCGAGCAGTACTTC. Residues: CASSLQGIEQYF.

The V call is TRBV7-2, the J call TRBJ1-1; 8 bases match TRBD1. The V segment lost 5 bases and the J segment 6 bases; nucleotides outside the gene matches: 5. The germline V gene has CDR1 SGHTA and CDR2 FQGNSA. The length of the CDR3 is 13 residues. This CDR3 reads CASSTGTGSEAFF. The CDR3 DNA sequence: TGTGCCAGCAGCACCGGGACAGGCTCTGAAGCTTTCTTT.

The V and J genes are TRBV9 and TRBJ2-5, with 7 bases fitting TRBD1. The V gene's germline CDR1 is SGDLS and CDR2 YYNGEE. Trimming cost V 3 bases and J 4 bases; bases outside gene matches: 3. This CDR3 spans 13 amino acids. The CDR3 here is CASSGRGLETQYF. The DNA of the CDR3 is TGTGCCAGCAGCGGCAGGGGGTTAGAGACCCAGTACTTC.

This sequence joins TRBV11-2 and TRBJ1-3, with a weak D call TRBD1 (6 bases). Germline V CDR1 and CDR2: SGHAT, FQNNGV. V shed 3 bases and J shed 4 bases, with 16 bases lying between them. The CDR3 has 16 amino acids. The CDR3 sequence is CASSFFRTEEGNTIYF. In nucleotides, the CDR3 is TGTGCCAGCAGCTTTTTCCGGACAGAGGAGGGAAACACCATATATTTT. Full variable domain (remainder filled in from reference TRBV11-2 and TRBJ1-3): EAGVAQSPRYKIIEKRQSVAFWCNPISGHATLYWYQQILGQGPKLLIQFQNNGVVDDSQLPKDRFSAERLKGVDSTLKIQPAKLEDSAVYLCASSFFRTEEGNTIYFGEGSWLTVV.

The chain uses TRBV5-1 and TRBJ2-3; 8 bases are a match to TRBD2. V lost 4 bases to trimming and J lost 0 bases; unmatched junction nucleotides: 4. Germline values: CDR1 SGHRS, CDR2 YFSETQ. This CDR3 is 15 amino acids long. The CDR3 DNA sequence: TGCGCCAGCAGCGTTGCGGGGGGCAGCACAGATACGCAGTATTTT. It codes for CASSVAGGSTDTQYF.

This chain connects TRBV19 to TRBJ2-1, with 9 nucleotides matching TRBD2. Germline CDR1 LNHDA, CDR2 SQIVND (reference sequence). The CDR3 is 15 residues long. Trimming took 7 bases from V and 4 from J; bases not matched to a gene: 8. The CDR3 here is CASNPTSGYYNEQFF. The CDR3 region has the DNA TGTGCCAGTAATCCCACTAGCGGGTATTACAATGAGCAGTTCTTC.

This clone was found once. The junction departs from the called germline gene at one end, perhaps through a read error. J is TRBJ1-6 and V is TRBV3-1 (or the pseudogene TRBV3-2); the D is unclear. The germline gives CDR1 LGHDT, CDR2 YNNKEL (reference sequence). The CDR3 has 15 residues. DNA of the CDR3: TGTGCCAGCAGCCAATGGGCCGACATCGGTTCAACCCTCCACTTT. Protein product: CASSQWADIGSTLHF.

The genes are TRBV28 and TRBJ2-2; tentatively, D is TRBD1 (6 bases). V lost 8 bases and J 0 bases, leaving 13 bases between the germline ends. Germline loops: CDR1 MDHEN, CDR2 SYDVKM. The CDR3 extends over 15 amino acids. CDR3 amino acids: CASGTGIANTGELFF. The CDR3 DNA is TGTGCCAGCGGAACAGGGATCGCGAACACCGGGGAGCTGTTTTTT.

This rearrangement joins TRBV3-1 (or the pseudogene TRBV3-2) to TRBJ1-2, with 7 bases aligning to TRBD1. Per the germline V gene, CDR1 is LGHDT and CDR2 is YNNKEL (reference sequence). J lost 1 base, V lost 1 base, and 3 bases had no gene match. CDR3 size: 15 residues. CDR3 in amino acids: CASSQAWDSNYGYTF. The CDR3 DNA reads TGTGCCAGCAGCCAAGCATGGGACAGTAACTATGGCTACACCTTC.

In its sample, this clone was seen a few times. CDR3 nucleotide sequence: TGCGCCAGCAGCTTGGGAGGGAGGGCCTTCCCAGATACGCAGTATTTT. Translating it yields CASSLGGRAFPDTQYF. The rearrangement joins TRBV5-1 to TRBJ2-3; 7 bases line up with TRBD2. Germline V gene sequence: CDR1 SGHRS, CDR2 YFSETQ. Trimming took 0 bases from V and 4 from J; bases not matched to a gene: 8. This CDR3 contains 16 residues.

The gene calls are TRBV7-8 and TRBJ1-2; tentatively, D is TRBD1 (5 bases). V lost 1 base to trimming and J lost 7 bases, with 13 bases between them. The CDR3 consists of 14 residues. Looked up from germline, CDR1 is SGHVS and CDR2 is FQNEAQ. CDR3 region: CASSLVGGSGGYTF. The CDR3 DNA reads as TGTGCCAGCAGCTTAGTGGGGGGTAGTGGTGGCTACACCTTC.

This rearrangement joins TRBV5-1 to TRBJ1-1, with 10 bases matching TRBD1. The CDR3 spans 15 residues. The germline CDR1 and CDR2 sequences are SGHRS and YFSETQ. The V segment lost 4 bases and the J segment 4 bases; nucleotides outside the gene matches: 7. CDR3 loop: CASSPQTGGGTEAFF. In DNA, the CDR3 is TGCGCCAGCAGCCCCCAGACAGGGGGCGGCACTGAAGCTTTCTTT.

This chain connects TRBV5-1 to TRBJ1-1; weak D call: TRBD1 (5 bases). Germline V CDR1 and CDR2: SGHRS, YFSETQ. Trimming took off 4 bases at V and 0 bases at J, with 16 bases between the two ends. This CDR3 is 16 amino acids long. CDR3 DNA sequence: TGCGCCAGCAGCGGGGCTCGACAAGGCATGAACACTGAAGCTTTCTTT. It codes for CASSGARQGMNTEAFF.

This sequence joins TRBV6-5 and TRBJ1-4; 10 bases are a match to TRBD1. Germline V gene sequence: CDR1 MNHEY, CDR2 SVGAGI. Trimming cost V 6 bases and J 7 bases; bases outside gene matches: 8. This CDR3 has 15 amino acids. CDR3: CASSKGDRGGEKLFF. The CDR3 bases are TGTGCCAGCAGCAAAGGGGACAGGGGAGGTGAAAAACTGTTTTTT.

The CDR3 nucleotides read TGTGCCAGCAGCCTTAGTGTCGGGGAGCTGTTTTTT. Its protein is CASSLSVGELFF. The chain has TRBV3-1 (or the pseudogene TRBV3-2) and TRBJ2-2; D not resolved. The germline V gene has CDR1 LGHDT and CDR2 YNNKEL (reference sequence). V lost 4 bases and J lost 7, with 7 bases in between. This CDR3 has 12 amino acids.

CDR3 residues: CASTGPGQGNYGYTF. CDR3 in DNA: TGTGCCAGCACGGGGCCGGGACAGGGAAACTATGGCTACACCTTC. The V call is TRBV28, the J call TRBJ1-2; 9 bases are shared with TRBD1. Germline CDR1 reads MDHEN; CDR2 reads SYDVKM. The CDR3 extends over 15 amino acids. The V segment lost 7 bases and the J segment 2 bases; nucleotides outside the gene matches: 8.

The chain uses TRBV5-1 and TRBJ1-2, with a tentative D call TRBD1 (5 bases). The CDR3 runs 14 residues. The V gene lost 7 bases and the J gene lost 8 bases, with 21 bases spanning the gap. The germline gives CDR1 SGHRS, CDR2 YFSETQ. This CDR3 is CASQAGPGLGGYTF. In DNA form, the CDR3 reads TGCGCCAGCCAGGCCGGACCAGGGTTGGGGGGCTACACCTTC.

This clone was seen only a few times. The rearrangement uses TRBV9 and TRBJ2-5, with 8 positions matching TRBD2. Per germline, CDR1 SGDLS and CDR2 YYNGEE. CDR3 length: 14 amino acids. Trimming took 5 bases from V and 4 from J; bases not matched to a gene: 7. The CDR3 DNA sequence: TGTGCCAGCAGTCCCCCGGGGGGGGCAGAGACCCAGTACTTC. Amino acids: CASSPPGGAETQYF.

The chain combines TRBV5-1 with TRBJ2-5, with D unclear. Trimming removed 1 base from V and 5 bases from J, with 15 bases in between. CDR1 and CDR2 from the germline V gene are SGHRS and YFSETQ. The CDR3 is 15 residues long. CDR3 sequence (DNA): TGCGCCAGCAGCTTGCGGGTGGCAGCTGGGGAGACCCAGTACTTC. Translated, it gives CASSLRVAAGETQYF.

The genes are TRBV7-3 and TRBJ2-2; D is perhaps TRBD2 (5 bases). Germline-derived CDR1 and CDR2 are SGHTA and FQGTGA. The CDR3 has 13 amino acids. V lost 2 bases and J 5 bases, leaving 6 bases between the germline ends. CDR3 loop: CASSLWTTGELFF. CDR3 sequence (DNA): TGTGCCAGCAGCTTATGGACTACCGGGGAGCTGTTTTTT.

The chain joins TRBV28 to TRBJ1-2; 9 bases match TRBD1. Germline values: CDR1 MDHEN, CDR2 SYDVKM. The V segment lost 5 bases and the J segment 4 bases; nucleotides outside the gene matches: 8. The CDR3 loop spans 15 amino acids. The CDR3 reads CASSPMTGGSYGYTF. CDR3 DNA: TGTGCCAGCAGTCCAATGACAGGGGGGAGCTATGGCTACACCTTC.

This chain links TRBV2 with TRBJ1-4; D gene unclear. This CDR3 comprises 11 residues. Germline loops: CDR1 SNHLY, CDR2 FYNNEI. V lost 10 bases to trimming and J lost 8 bases, with 11 bases between them. CDR3 in DNA: TGTGCCACCCTGTCCGTAGAAAAACTGTTTTTT. Translation: CATLSVEKLFF. Looking up the rest from reference TRBV2 and TRBJ1-4 gives the full variable domain: EPEVTQTPSHQVTQMGQEVILRCVPISNHLYFYWYRQILGQKVEFLVSFYNNEISEKSEIFDDQFSVERPDGSNFTLKIRSTKLEDSAMYFCATLSVEKLFFGSGTQLSVL.

In its sample, this clone was seen a few times. V usage is TRBV19 and J usage is TRBJ1-1; D unresolved. Trimming left V 8 bases short and J 2 bases short, with 24 bases between. The CDR3 contains 17 residues. CDR1 and CDR2 from the germline V gene are LNHDA and SQIVND (reference sequence). The DNA of the CDR3 is TGTGCCAGTTTGATTAGACAACCAGAACCTATAAACACTGAAGCTTTCTTT. Protein product: CASLIRQPEPINTEAFF.